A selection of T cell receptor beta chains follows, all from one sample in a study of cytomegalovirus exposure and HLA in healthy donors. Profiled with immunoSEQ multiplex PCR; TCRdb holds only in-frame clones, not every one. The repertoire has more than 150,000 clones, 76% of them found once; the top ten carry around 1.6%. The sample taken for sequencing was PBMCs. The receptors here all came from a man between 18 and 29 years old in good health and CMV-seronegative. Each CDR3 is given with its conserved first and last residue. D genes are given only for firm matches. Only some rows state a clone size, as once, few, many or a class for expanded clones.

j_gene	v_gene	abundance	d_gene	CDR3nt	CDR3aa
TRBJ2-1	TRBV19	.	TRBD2	TGTGCCAGTAGTATCGGGCGGGAGGCTCTTCGTGAGCAGTTCTTC	CASSIGREALREQFF
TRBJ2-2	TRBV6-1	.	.	TGTGCCAGCGTCACTAGGTACACCGGGGAGCTGTTTTTT	CASVTRYTGELFF
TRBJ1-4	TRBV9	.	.	TGTGCCAGCAGCGAAACCGGGACAAAGGAAAAACTGTTTTTT	CASSETGTKEKLFF
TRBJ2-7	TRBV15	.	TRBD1	TGTGCCACCAGCAGCCGAGGCTCGGACAGGGGGCAGGCCGAGCAGTACTTC	CATSSRGSDRGQAEQYF
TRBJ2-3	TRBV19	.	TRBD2	TGTGCCAGTAAACTCAGCGGGGGGAACACAGATACGCAGTATTTT	CASKLSGGNTDTQYF
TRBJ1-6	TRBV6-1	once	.	TGTGCCAGCGTGGAGTTGAGATCACCCCTCCACTTT	CASVELRSPLHF
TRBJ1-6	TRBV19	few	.	TGTGCCAGTAGCCGGGACAATCATTCACCCCTCCACTTT	CASSRDNHSPLHF
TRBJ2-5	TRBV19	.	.	TGTGCCAGCTCCCGGGCGGGACAGCAAGAGACCCAGTACTTC	CASSRAGQQETQYF
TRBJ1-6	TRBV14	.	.	TGTGCCAGCAGCCAATTCGGGATAGGGGGGGGACCCCTCCACTTT	CASSQFGIGGGPLHF
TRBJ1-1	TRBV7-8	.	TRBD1	TGTGCCAGCAGCTCCCAAACAGGGGGCGTCACTGAAGCTTTCTTT	CASSSQTGGVTEAFF
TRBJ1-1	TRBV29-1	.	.	TGCAGCGTAGATAGGGGCTACACTGAAGCTTTCTTT	CSVDRGYTEAFF
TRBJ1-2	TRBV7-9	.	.	TGTGCCAGCAGCTTAGGGGGGGGCTATGGCTACACCTTC	CASSLGGGYGYTF
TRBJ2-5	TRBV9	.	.	TGTGCCAGCAGCGGACTGGAAGAACCCCCCGAGACCCAGTACTTC	CASSGLEEPPETQYF
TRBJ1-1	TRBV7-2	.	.	TGTGCCAGCAGCTTAGACAACCGGAACACTGAAGCTTTCTTT	CASSLDNRNTEAFF
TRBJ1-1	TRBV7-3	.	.	TGTGCCAGCAGCATCACTGTGAACACTGAAGCTTTCTTT	CASSITVNTEAFF
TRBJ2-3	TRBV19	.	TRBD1	TGTGCCAGTACCCAGACAGGGGAGGCAGATACGCAGTATTTT	CASTQTGEADTQYF
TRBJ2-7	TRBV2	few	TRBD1	TGTGCCGGCCCGGACAGGGTGTCCCACGAGCAGTACTTC	CAGPDRVSHEQYF
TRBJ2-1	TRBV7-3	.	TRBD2	TGTGCCAGCAGCTCCGGTCTAGCGGTGAGCTCCTACAATGAGCAGTTCTTC	CASSSGLAVSSYNEQFF
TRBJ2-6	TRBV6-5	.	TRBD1	TGTGCCAGCGGACAGGGGGCTGGGGCCAACGTCCTGACTTTC	CASGQGAGANVLTF
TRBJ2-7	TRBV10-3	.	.	TGTGCCATCAGTGAGTCGGGCAGGGGCATCGAGCAGTACTTC	CAISESGRGIEQYF
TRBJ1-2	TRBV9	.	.	TGTGCCAGCAGCGCACGGGACGCGGGAGGCTACACCTTC	CASSARDAGGYTF
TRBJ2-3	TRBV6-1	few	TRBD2	TGTGCCAGCAGTTTAGCGGGGGGGCACGTAGATACGCAGTATTTT	CASSLAGGHVDTQYF
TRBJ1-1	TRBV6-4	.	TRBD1	TGTGCCAGCAGTGACACTACAGGGGGCGATACTGAAGCTTTCTTT	CASSDTTGGDTEAFF
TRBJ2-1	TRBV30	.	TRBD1	TGTGCCTGGAGTGTAGGACAGGTCAATGAGCAGTTCTTC	CAWSVGQVNEQFF
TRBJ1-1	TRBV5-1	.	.	TGCGCCAGCAACCTGGACAGTTTCACTGAAGCTTTCTTT	CASNLDSFTEAFF
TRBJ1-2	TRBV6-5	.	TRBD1	TGTGCCAGCAGTAACTACAGGGGGCTTGGCTATGGCTACACCTTC	CASSNYRGLGYGYTF
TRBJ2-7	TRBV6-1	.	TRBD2	TGTGCCACCAAACCGGGACTACCTTACGAGCAGTACTTC	CATKPGLPYEQYF
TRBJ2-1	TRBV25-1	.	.	TGTGCCAGCAGTGGAGGGCAACTGAGCTCCTACAATGAGCAGTTCTTC	CASSGGQLSSYNEQFF
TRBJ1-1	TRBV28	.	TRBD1	TGTGCCAGCGTAACAGGGGACACTGAAGCTTTCTTT	CASVTGDTEAFF
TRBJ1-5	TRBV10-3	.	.	TGTGCCATCAGTGAGTCAGCTGCGAGTCAGCCCCAGCATTTT	CAISESAASQPQHF
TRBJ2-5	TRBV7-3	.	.	TGTGCCAGCAGCTTAGGTTCCAGGGTACTGGGGGCAGAGACCCAGTACTTC	CASSLGSRVLGAETQYF
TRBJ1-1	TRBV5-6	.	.	TGTGCCAGCAGCTTGAATGGGGCACAGGCTTTCTTT	CASSLNGAQAFF
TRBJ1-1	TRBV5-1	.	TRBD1	TGCGCCAGCGGTTCAGGGGGCTCGAACACTGAAGCTTTCTTT	CASGSGGSNTEAFF
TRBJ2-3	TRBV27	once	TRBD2	TGTGCCAGCAGTGTTAGCCGGGGACTAGCGGGCGCCCTTCCAGATACGCAGTATTTT	CASSVSRGLAGALPDTQYF
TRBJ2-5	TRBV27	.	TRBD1	TGTGCCAGCAGTTTAAACACCCGGGACAGCCGAAGAGCGGCCCAGTACTTC	CASSLNTRDSRRAAQYF
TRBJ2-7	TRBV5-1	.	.	TGCGCCAGCAGCTTGGAGGGGTCGAGCCGGCTGCGCGAGCAGTACTTC	CASSLEGSSRLREQYF
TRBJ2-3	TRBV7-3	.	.	TGTGCCAGCAGCTTAATGGCAGGAGGGGCAGATACGCAGTATTTT	CASSLMAGGADTQYF
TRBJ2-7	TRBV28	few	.	TGTGCCAGCAGTTATGGCAGGGGAATGTACGAGCAGTACTTC	CASSYGRGMYEQYF
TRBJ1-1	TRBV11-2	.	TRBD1	TGTGCCAGCAGCTTAGACAGGGGGCGCACTGAAGCTTTCTTT	CASSLDRGRTEAFF
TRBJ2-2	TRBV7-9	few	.	TGTGCCAGCAGCTTAGGGGCAGATGTGCGCACCGGGGAGCTGTTTTTT	CASSLGADVRTGELFF
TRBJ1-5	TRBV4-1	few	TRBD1	TGCGCCAGCAGCCAGGGACAGTCGCAGCCCCAGCATTTT	CASSQGQSQPQHF
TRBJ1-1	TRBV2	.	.	TGTGCCAGCGTTGAGTCCGTCAGGGCGCCCTTCACTGAAGCTTTCTTT	CASVESVRAPFTEAFF
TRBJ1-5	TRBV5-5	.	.	TGTGCCAGCAGCTCCCACCCCAGTGGAGGGAGCAATCAGCCCCAGCATTTT	CASSSHPSGGSNQPQHF
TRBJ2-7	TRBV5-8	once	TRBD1	TGTGCCAGCAACCTGGGAGGGACAGGGACCTACGAGCAGTACTTC	CASNLGGTGTYEQYF
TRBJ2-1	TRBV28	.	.	TGTGCCAGCAGTTTTGCGGGAAGCTCCTACAATGAGCAGTTCTTC	CASSFAGSSYNEQFF
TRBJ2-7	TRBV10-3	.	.	TGTGCCATCAGTTCCGGGACACCTTCCTACGAGCAGTACTTC	CAISSGTPSYEQYF
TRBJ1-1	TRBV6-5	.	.	TGTGCCAGCAGTTCCCCCCACGGGAACACTGAAGCTTTCTTT	CASSSPHGNTEAFF
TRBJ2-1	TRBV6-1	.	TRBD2	TGTGCCAGCAGACCCTCTAGCGGGGGGGCTATTGAGCAGTTCTTC	CASRPSSGGAIEQFF
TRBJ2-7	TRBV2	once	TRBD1	TGTGCCAGCAGTGAAATCACAGGGGGCGCCTACGAGCAGTACTTC	CASSEITGGAYEQYF
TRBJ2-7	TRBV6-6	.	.	TGTGCCAGCAGCCGCCAACACTACAATGAGCAGTACTTC	CASSRQHYNEQYF
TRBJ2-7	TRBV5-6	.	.	TGTGCCAGCAGCTTGGCAGGGGTCGGGTACGAGCAGTACTTC	CASSLAGVGYEQYF
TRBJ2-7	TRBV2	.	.	TGTGCCAGCAGTCGTGAGCAGTACTTC	CASSREQYF
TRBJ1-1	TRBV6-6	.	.	TGTGCCAGCGGGGGGGGCTACCTGCGAGAAGCTTTCTTT	CASGGGYLREAFF
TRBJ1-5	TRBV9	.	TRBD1	TGTGCCAGCGGGACAGGGACTAGCAATCAGCCCCAGCATTTT	CASGTGTSNQPQHF
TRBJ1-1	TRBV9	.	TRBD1	TGTGCCAGCAGAGAGAGGGGACAGGGCACTGAAGCTTTCTTT	CASRERGQGTEAFF